The 16 T cell receptor beta chains presented below share a single source sample, sequenced in a study of T-cell memory formation after mild COVID-19. TCRdb re-derived calls from the 5' RACE reads in MiXCR, one entry per CDR3 protein. The table records roughly 300,000 distinct CDR3 sequences, roughly an eighth of them present only once. The sequenced sample consisted of PBMCs or a T cell subset sorted from them (not recorded which). These receptors originate from a man aged 18-30 years who had mild COVID-19 (a few samples of this study predate the infection). Cell type and time point are not known.

This clonotype was recorded a few times. The chain joins TRBV6-5 to TRBJ2-1, with D perhaps TRBD2 (6 bases). V gave up 0 bases and J gave up 9 bases, with 15 bases separating them. Germline-derived CDR1 and CDR2 are MNHEY and SVGAGI. This CDR3 has 15 amino acids. In DNA form, the CDR3 reads TGTGCCAGCAGTTACTCGATGGGACTTGGGGGTGAGCAGTTCTTC. Translated, it gives CASSYSMGLGGEQFF.

This clonotype was seen a handful of times. The CDR3 reads CAIRDSLNTEAFF. The CDR3 DNA reads as TGTGCCATCAGAGACAGCCTGAACACTGAAGCTTTCTTT. The chain carries TRBV10-3 and TRBJ1-1; D is perhaps TRBD1 (5 bases). CDR3 length: 13 amino acids. The germline V gene has CDR1 ENHRY and CDR2 SYGVKD. With 6 bases removed from V and 0 bases from J, the gap between germline ends came to 8 bases.

The CDR3 DNA follows: TGCGCCAGCAGCTTACTAGCGGGACCCCAAGAGACCCAGTACTTC. Protein: CASSLLAGPQETQYF. The rearrangement joins TRBV4-1 to TRBJ2-5; 10 bases agree with TRBD2. Germline CDR1 and CDR2: MGHRA and YSYEKL. Germline trimming cut 5 bases from V and 1 base from J; bases unmatched to any gene: 4. The CDR3 has 15 amino acids.

This clonotype was recorded a few times. The chain carries TRBV29-1 and TRBJ2-1; 10 bases agree with TRBD2. Trimming at V came to 2 bases and at J to 2 bases, leaving 9 bases not matched to a gene. The CDR3 has 17 amino acids. Germline CDR1 is SQVTM and CDR2 is ANQGSEA. CDR3 coding DNA: TGCAGCGTTGAATCCCGGCTAGCGGGGGCCCCCTACAATGAGCAGTTCTTC. Encoded protein: CSVESRLAGAPYNEQFF.

In the case of this clonotype: A junction end diverges from the germline sequence, so it may reflect a read error. The rearrangement links TRBV5-6 to TRBJ1-1; TRBD1 aligns across 7 bases. The CDR3 extends over 16 amino acids. CDR1 SGHDT and CDR2 YYEEEE come from the germline V gene. The CDR3 sequence is CASSTTGQDLNTGAFF. For the CDR3, the DNA is TGTGCCAGCAGCACGACTGGACAGGACCTGAACACTGGAGCTTTCTTT.

The chain joins TRBV4-3 to TRBJ1-4; D not resolved. This CDR3 spans 13 amino acids. With 4 bases removed from V and 6 bases from J, the gap between germline ends came to 9 bases. Germline values: CDR1 LGHNA, CDR2 YSLEER. Here the CDR3 reads CASSPANDEKLFF. The CDR3 bases are TGCGCCAGCAGCCCCGCAAACGATGAAAAACTGTTTTTT.

V and J are TRBV6-5 and TRBJ2-5; the match to TRBD1 covers 10 bases. Germline loops: CDR1 MNHEY, CDR2 SVGAGI. This CDR3 comprises 15 residues. V dropped 5 bases and J dropped 5; count of bases not matched to a gene: 8. The CDR3 loop is CASSPPPGQGETQYF. The CDR3 DNA is TGTGCCAGCAGTCCACCACCGGGACAGGGGGAGACCCAGTACTTC.

DNA for the CDR3: TGCAGTGCTATCACGGAACACGAGCAGTACTTC. Translated, it gives CSAITEHEQYF. This chain joins TRBV20-1 and TRBJ2-7; D gene unclear. This CDR3 contains 11 residues. Trimming removed 4 bases from V and 5 bases from J, with 9 bases in between. Germline lookup yields CDR1 DFQATT and CDR2 SNEGSKA (reference sequence).

The sample holds a few counts of this clonotype. The chain recombines TRBV12-3 or TRBV12-4 with TRBJ1-2; 7 bases match TRBD1. The J segment lost 7 bases and the V segment lost 4 bases, leaving 6 bases of the junction unmatched. The CDR3 has 13 amino acids. DNA for the CDR3: TGTGCCAGCAGTTGGCGACAGGGTGGTGGCTACACCTTC. Amino acid sequence: CASSWRQGGGYTF.

The sample holds a few counts of this clonotype. The rearrangement joins TRBV7-2 to TRBJ2-7; the D is unclear. This CDR3 region has 12 residues. Germline CDR1 SGHTA, CDR2 FQGNSA. Trimming removed 5 bases at V and 9 bases at J, with 14 bases between. The CDR3 reads CASSATPWGQYF. The CDR3 DNA follows: TGTGCCAGCAGCGCGACGCCATGGGGGCAGTACTTC.

The CDR3 sequence: CASSSGTGSSYEQYV. As DNA, the CDR3 is TGTGCCAGCAGTTCCGGGACAGGGAGCTCCTACGAGCAGTACGTC. J is TRBJ2-7 and V is TRBV6-2 or TRBV6-3; 9 positions match TRBD1. The CDR3 runs to 15 residues. The ends lost 4 bases at V and 0 bases at J; junction bases unmatched: 4. The germline V gene encodes CDR1 MNHEY and CDR2 SVGEGT.

The V gene is TRBV28, the J gene TRBJ2-3, with 7 bases fitting TRBD1. Trimming removed 7 bases from V and 8 bases from J; junction bases left unmatched: 3. This CDR3 has 11 amino acids. CDR1 and CDR2 (germline): MDHEN, SYDVKM. The CDR3 is CASTDRVTQYF. The CDR3 DNA follows: TGTGCCAGCACCGACAGGGTTACGCAGTATTTT. Using reference TRBV28 and TRBJ2-3 for the parts outside the CDR3, the full variable domain is DVKVTQSSRYLVKRTGEKVFLECVQDMDHENMFWYRQDPGLGLRLIYFSYDVKMKEKGDIPEGYSVSREKKERFSLILESASTNQTSMYLCASTDRVTQYFGPGTRLTVL.

This sequence joins TRBV12-3 or TRBV12-4 and TRBJ2-3; 11 bases fit TRBD2. The CDR3 is made up of 16 amino acids. J lost 4 bases, V lost 6 bases, and 9 bases had no gene match. The CDR3 spells CASSAQLAGVADTQYF. In DNA, the CDR3 is TGTGCCAGCAGCGCCCAACTAGCGGGGGTAGCAGATACGCAGTATTTT.

This clonotype occurred many times. This chain joins TRBV7-8 and TRBJ2-3; 7 bases line up with TRBD2. The trim removed 5 bases at V and 2 bases at J, leaving 4 bases unmatched. The CDR3 extends over 14 amino acids. Germline assignment: CDR1 SGHVS and CDR2 FQNEAQ. The CDR3 reads CASSPGTTTDTQYF. Written as DNA, the CDR3 is TGTGCCAGCAGCCCAGGGACTACCACAGATACGCAGTATTTT.

The rearrangement links TRBV7-8 to TRBJ2-1; D possibly corresponds to TRBD2 (6 bases). This CDR3 has 12 residues. Germline assignment: CDR1 SGHVS and CDR2 FQNEAQ. V was shortened by 8 bases and J by 9 bases, with 14 bases between the two germline ends. The CDR3 spells CASGGLAVEQFF. CDR3 in DNA: TGTGCCAGCGGGGGACTGGCGGTTGAGCAGTTCTTC.

This clonotype was seen at least ten times. The rearrangement uses TRBV11-2 and TRBJ2-3, with D possibly matching TRBD2 (6 bases). The germline V gene has CDR1 SGHAT and CDR2 FQNNGV. There are 18 residues in the CDR3. Trimming cost V 7 bases and J 0 bases, with 23 bases left between them. CDR3: CASTNPIAVTSSTDTQYF. CDR3 nucleotides: TGTGCCAGCACTAATCCCATAGCGGTAACCTCTAGCACAGATACGCAGTATTTT.